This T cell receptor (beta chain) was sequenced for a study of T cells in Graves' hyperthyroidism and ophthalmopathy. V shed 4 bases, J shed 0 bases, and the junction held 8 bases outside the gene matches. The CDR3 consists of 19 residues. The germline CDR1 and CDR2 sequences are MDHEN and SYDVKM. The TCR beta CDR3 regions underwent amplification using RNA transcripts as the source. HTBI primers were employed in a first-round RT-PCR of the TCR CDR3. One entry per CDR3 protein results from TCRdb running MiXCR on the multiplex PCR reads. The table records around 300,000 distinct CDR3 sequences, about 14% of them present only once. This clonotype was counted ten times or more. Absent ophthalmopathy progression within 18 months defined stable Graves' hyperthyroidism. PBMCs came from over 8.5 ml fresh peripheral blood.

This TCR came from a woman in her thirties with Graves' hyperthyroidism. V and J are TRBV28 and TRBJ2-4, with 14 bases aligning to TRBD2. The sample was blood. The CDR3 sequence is CASSWTGTSGSRAKNIQYF. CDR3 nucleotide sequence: TGTGCCAGCAGTTGGACCGGGACTAGCGGGAGTAGAGCCAAAAACATTCAGTACTTC.